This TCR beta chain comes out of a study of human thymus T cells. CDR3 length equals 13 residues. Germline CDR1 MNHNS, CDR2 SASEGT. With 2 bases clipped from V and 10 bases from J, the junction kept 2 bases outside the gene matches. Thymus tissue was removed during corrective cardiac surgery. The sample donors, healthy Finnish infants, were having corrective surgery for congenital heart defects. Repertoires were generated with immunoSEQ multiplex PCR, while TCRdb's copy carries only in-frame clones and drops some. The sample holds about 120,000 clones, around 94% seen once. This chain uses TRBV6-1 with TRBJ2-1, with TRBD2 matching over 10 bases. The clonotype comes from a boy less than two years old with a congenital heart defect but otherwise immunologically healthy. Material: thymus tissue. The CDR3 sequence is CASSEMGLAEQFF. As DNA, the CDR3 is TGTGCCAGCAGTGAAATGGGACTAGCGGAGCAGTTCTTC.